This TCR beta chain was sequenced in a study of monozygotic twins with cystic fibrosis. Findings and caveats of the study: V usage most resembled the co-twin in 13 of 16 pairs. Shared CDR3 numbers were not associated with age, concordance or severity. Monozygotic CF twins shared more identical nucleotide clonotypes than unrelated patients.

The CDR3 extends over 12 amino acids. V lost 6 bases, J lost 1 base, and 6 bases lay in between. Per the germline V gene, CDR1 is KGHSH and CDR2 is LQKENI. Sequenced by immunoSEQ multiplex PCR; TCRdb stores in-frame clones only, minus some. The profile shows 12,000 to 15,000 clones, roughly nine tenths of them singletons. To note about this clone: What it binds is not known.

The genes are TRBV18 and TRBJ1-1; D unclear. This sequence was found in a boy between 5 and 17 years old with cystic fibrosis. Source material: blood. This CDR3 is CASSSPNTEAFF. The DNA for the CDR3 is TGTGCCAGCTCCTCCCCGAACACTGAAGCTTTCTTT. The variable domain in full, with the rest retrieved from reference TRBV18 and TRBJ1-1, is NAGVMQNPRHLVRRRGQEARLRCSPMKGHSHVYWYRQLPEEGLKFMVYLQKENIIDESGMPKERFSAEFPKEGPSILRIQQVVRGDSAAYFCASSSPNTEAFFGQGTRLTVV.